The entry below describes one TCR beta chain. These data come from a study of identical twins. TCRdb itself ran the 5' RACE reads through MiXCR, one entry per CDR3 protein. The sample carries 1.5 million to 2 million distinct CDR3 sequences, roughly a third recorded once. The CDR3 consists of 11 residues. Per germline, CDR1 LNHDA and CDR2 SQIVND (reference sequence). Trimming took 6 bases from V and 8 from J, leaving 10 bases between them. The rearrangement joins TRBV19 to TRBJ1-2, with unresolved D. Sequenced: cord blood. The source is a newborn girl in good health. This chain's CDR3 is CASRTFGGYTF. The CDR3 region has the DNA TGTGCCAGTAGGACCTTTGGCGGCTACACCTTC.